This entry is about one TCR beta chain. Authors' methods: By means of reference gene primer amplification, nucleated cell counts were estimated. Using immunoSEQ multiplex PCR, the repertoire was profiled, and TCRdb retains in-frame clones only, with some absent. V, J and clone size reflect that table, while D and trimming were determined from the DNA. The sample has 60,000 to 70,000 clones, more than 75% seen once. These data originate in a study of blood T cell repertoires in COVID-19. For the study at large: Sources were T cells, B-cell-depleted T cells, or PBMCs; the material itself was cDNA or gDNA.

CDR1 is MDHEN and CDR2 is SYDVKM in the germline V gene. The ends lost 6 bases at V and 1 base at J; junction bases unmatched: 9. The CDR3 is 16 amino acids. A Seattle source enrolled patients during active infection and followed them longitudinally. The sample was peripheral blood. The TCR was taken from a man aged 40-55 years with COVID-19, enrolled during active disease. The chain combines TRBV28 with TRBJ2-1, with 7 bases aligning to TRBD2. CDR3 nucleotides: TGTGCCAGCAGATCTCTAGCGGAGACTTCCTACAATGAGCAGTTCTTC. Protein sequence: CASRSLAETSYNEQFF.